Below are 28 T cell receptor beta chains sequenced from a single sample in a study of identical twins (dated by TCRdb to 2016 to 2017). Library method: 5' RACE. Sequenced using an Illumina HiSeq 2000. In TCRdb, the public reads were trimmed at Q25 with fastp and aligned with MiXCR, with productive beta chains retained. When rows share a CDR3 protein, they turn into one entry using the most common DNA and genes. This sample has around 220,000 distinct CDR3 sequences in its table, and over 9.5% of those were observed once. Clones ranked in the top ten supply approximately 9.1% of the sample. Sequenced input: memory T cells sorted from blood. The sample's cell subset or site, from its label and the paper: CD45RO+ enriched T cells. The receptors were sampled from a man aged 45-65 years in good health.

This clonotype was seen repeatedly, ten times or more. The J gene is TRBJ2-7, the V gene TRBV4-3; TRBD1 agrees at 8 bases. CDR1 and CDR2 (germline): LGHNA, YSLEER. The CDR3 sequence is 15 residues long. The trim removed 1 base at V and 4 bases at J, leaving 6 bases unmatched. The CDR3 here is CASSQAWQGAYEQYF. CDR3 DNA: TGCGCCAGCAGCCAAGCTTGGCAGGGGGCTTACGAGCAGTACTTC.

This clonotype was counted only a few times. V and J are TRBV20-1 and TRBJ1-5; 10 nucleotides match TRBD1. Germline V gene data show CDR1 as DFQATT and CDR2 as SNEGSKA (reference sequence). V shed 0 bases and J 1 base; nucleotides not matched to a gene: 9. The CDR3 is made up of 18 amino acids. The CDR3 sequence: CSARDLRGGQGSNQPQHF. The CDR3 DNA reads TGCAGTGCTAGAGACTTACGAGGGGGACAGGGGAGCAATCAGCCCCAGCATTTT.

This clonotype was counted many times. J is TRBJ2-7 and V is TRBV9; weak D call: TRBD1 (6 bases). CDR1 SGDLS and CDR2 YYNGEE come from the germline V gene. Trimming took off 0 bases at V and 3 bases at J, with 13 bases between the two ends. The CDR3 is made up of 15 amino acids. The CDR3 is CASSVGPGQIYEQYF. CDR3 DNA: TGTGCCAGCAGCGTAGGCCCCGGACAGATCTACGAGCAGTACTTC.

This clonotype showed up many times. V is TRBV12-3 or TRBV12-4 and J is TRBJ2-1, with 9 bases fitting TRBD1. The length of the CDR3 is 12 residues. The V segment lost 8 bases and the J segment 12 bases; nucleotides outside the gene matches: 8. The CDR3 is CASGVRGQGQFF. The CDR3 region has the DNA TGTGCCAGCGGCGTGAGGGGACAGGGGCAGTTCTTC.

V gene TRBV7-6 combines with J gene TRBJ2-7; 7 bases are a match to TRBD2. Germline V gives CDR1 SGHVS, CDR2 FNYEAQ. CDR3 length: 14 residues. V lost 3 bases to trimming and J lost 5 bases; unmatched junction nucleotides: 7. CDR3 in amino acids: CASSLGGSRNEQYF. In nucleotides, the CDR3 is TGTGCCAGCAGCTTGGGCGGGAGTAGGAACGAGCAGTACTTC.

This clonotype showed up many times. The J gene is TRBJ2-1, the V gene TRBV7-2, with TRBD2 matching over 7 bases. With 0 bases clipped from V and 0 bases from J, the junction kept 8 bases outside the gene matches. This CDR3 contains 18 residues. Germline CDR1 is SGHTA and CDR2 is FQGNSA. CDR3 in DNA: TGTGCCAGCAGCTTAGCGGCTAGCGGAGAGAGCTCCTACAATGAGCAGTTCTTC. This encodes CASSLAASGESSYNEQFF.

Many counts were recorded for this clonotype. V is TRBV20-1 and J is TRBJ1-2, with a tentative D call TRBD1 (6 bases). V dropped 2 bases and J dropped 6 bases, with 10 bases sitting between them. Germline assignment: CDR1 DFQATT and CDR2 SNEGSKA (reference sequence). CDR3 length: 12 residues. CDR3 DNA: TGCAGTGCTAGACCACAGGGTGATGGCTACACCTTC. This gives the protein CSARPQGDGYTF.

A few counts support this clonotype. V usage is TRBV12-3 or TRBV12-4 and J usage is TRBJ1-5; 10 positions agree with TRBD1. This CDR3 spans 15 amino acids. V was pared by 5 bases and J by 6 bases, with 7 bases of the junction left unmatched. CDR3 sequence: CASSETGGGGQPQHF. The CDR3 region has the DNA TGTGCCAGCAGTGAGACAGGGGGCGGGGGTCAGCCCCAGCATTTT.

With respect to this clonotype: A read error is possible here, since a much larger clone lies one base away. The rearrangement uses TRBV11-2 and TRBJ1-1, with D hard to call. The CDR3 extends over 12 amino acids. Looked up from germline, CDR1 is SGHAT and CDR2 is FQNNGV. V dropped 2 bases and J dropped 6 bases, with 7 bases sitting between them. The CDR3 is CASSLRNAEAFF. The CDR3 DNA sequence: TGTGCCAGCAGCTTACGAAACGCTGAAGCTTTCTTT.

Ten or more counts support this clonotype. The chain uses TRBV30 and TRBJ2-2, with no clear D. V was cut by 3 bases and J by 0 bases, with 14 bases left in between. Germline lookup yields CDR1 GTSNPN and CDR2 SVGIG (reference sequence). The CDR3 length is 16 residues. The CDR3: CAWRHPKRSNTGELFF. Written as DNA, the CDR3 is TGTGCCTGGAGGCACCCCAAGCGTTCGAACACCGGGGAGCTGTTTTTT.

This clonotype was recorded many times. The chain uses TRBV24-1 and TRBJ1-5, with D perhaps TRBD1 (6 bases). Germline V gene lookup returns CDR1 KGHDR and CDR2 SFDVKD. Trimming stripped 0 bases from V and 12 bases from J, with 11 bases between. The length of the CDR3 is 13 residues. CDR3 region: CATSDLQGGIQHF. Written as DNA, the CDR3 is TGTGCCACCAGTGATTTGCAAGGGGGGATCCAGCATTTT.

This clonotype was detected ten times or more. The rearrangement uses TRBV10-3 and TRBJ2-5; no reliable D call. Germline V gene sequence: CDR1 ENHRY, CDR2 SYGVKD. The CDR3 has 10 residues. With 7 bases removed from V and 5 bases from J, the gap between germline ends came to 5 bases. For the CDR3, the DNA is TGTGCCATCATGGAGGAGACCCAGTACTTC. Encoded protein: CAIMEETQYF.

This clonotype appeared once. The gene calls are TRBV4-3 and TRBJ2-1, with D perhaps matching TRBD1 (5 bases). The V gene lost 0 bases and the J gene lost 7 bases, with 13 bases spanning the gap. The CDR3 consists of 15 residues. Germline assignment: CDR1 LGHNA and CDR2 YSLEER. The CDR3 coding sequence is TGCGCCAGCAGCCAAGATCACCAGGGAAAGAATGAGCAGTTCTTC. This sequence encodes CASSQDHQGKNEQFF.

On this clonotype itself: This may arise from a read error, as a much more abundant clone is one base away. This chain uses TRBV2 with TRBJ2-1; 8 bases fit TRBD2. Germline-derived CDR1 and CDR2 are SNHLY and FYNNEI. The CDR3 has 18 residues. Written as DNA, the CDR3 is TGTACCAGCAGTGAAATCGACGGGAGGGCCTCGGGGGGGACTGAGCAGTTCTTC. It encodes CTSSEIDGRASGGTEQFF.

This clonotype occurred a few times. The gene calls are TRBV18 and TRBJ2-2; D is uncertain. CDR1 is KGHSH, CDR2 LQKENI, per germline. V lost 6 bases, J lost 0 bases, and 11 bases lay in between. CDR3 length: 15 amino acids. The CDR3: CASSSDQSNTGELFF. As DNA, the CDR3 is TGTGCCAGCTCTTCGGACCAATCGAACACCGGGGAGCTGTTTTTT.

This clonotype was detected ten times or more. The rearrangement joins TRBV27 to TRBJ1-1; possible D gene TRBD1, 5 bases. The germline CDR1 and CDR2 sequences are MNHEY and SMNVEV (reference sequence). The CDR3 consists of 14 residues. Trimming cost V 3 bases and J 11 bases, with 19 bases left between them. The CDR3 DNA follows: TGTGCCAGCAGTTTTTCAGGTCAGGGTAGCCGGGCTTTCTTT. It is translated as CASSFSGQGSRAFF.

The gene calls are TRBV6-2 or TRBV6-3 and TRBJ1-1; TRBD1 is a possible D gene (5 bases). Trimming removed 7 bases from V and 0 bases from J, with 12 bases in between. The CDR3 contains 14 residues. Germline-derived CDR1 and CDR2 are MNHEY and SVGEGT. CDR3: CASNQGRLNTEAFF. The CDR3 nucleotides read TGTGCCAGCAACCAGGGTCGCTTGAACACTGAAGCTTTCTTT.

This clonotype was detected ten times or more. The chain couples TRBV5-1 to TRBJ1-2, with TRBD1 identical over 8 bases. Germline V gene data show CDR1 as SGHRS and CDR2 as YFSETQ. V dropped 4 bases and J dropped 3; count of bases not matched to a gene: 11. The CDR3 has 16 amino acids. CDR3 coding DNA: TGCGCCAGCAGCATACGGACAGGGATAAAAGACTATGGCTACACCTTC. This encodes CASSIRTGIKDYGYTF.

The chain recombines TRBV20-1 with TRBJ2-3; weak D call: TRBD2 (6 bases). Germline V gene lookup returns CDR1 DFQATT and CDR2 SNEGSKA (reference sequence). CDR3 length equals 17 residues. V shed 6 bases and J shed 2 bases, with 24 bases lying between them. The CDR3 coding sequence is TGCAGTGCCGCATTTCCGGCGGGGAGTATACACACAGATACGCAGTATTTT. Translation: CSAAFPAGSIHTDTQYF.

In its sample, this clonotype was seen many times. This chain links TRBV14 with TRBJ2-2, with D unclear. CDR1 and CDR2 (germline): SGHDN, FVKESK. The CDR3 loop spans 13 amino acids. Trimming pared 4 bases from V and 5 bases from J, leaving 8 bases between. The CDR3 DNA follows: TGTGCCAGCAGCCCCGGTACTACCGGGGAGCTGTTTTTT. As protein: CASSPGTTGELFF.

The rearrangement links TRBV5-1 to TRBJ2-7, with D hard to call. CDR1 and CDR2 (germline): SGHRS, YFSETQ. Deletions cut 0 bases from V and 1 base from J, with 8 bases between. This CDR3 region has 14 residues. The CDR3, as DNA: TGCGCCAGCAGCTTGGACAGCCAATCCTACGAGCAGTACTTC. It encodes CASSLDSQSYEQYF.

This clonotype was recorded at least ten times. This chain connects TRBV15 to TRBJ2-1, with D hard to call. The CDR3 is made up of 15 amino acids. CDR1 and CDR2 (germline): LNHNV, YYDKDF (reference sequence). V was trimmed by 0 bases and J by 6 bases, leaving 12 bases between them. CDR3 residues: CATSRDGSFGNEQFF. DNA for the CDR3: TGTGCCACCAGCAGAGATGGTAGCTTTGGCAATGAGCAGTTCTTC.

This clonotype occurred a few times. The genes are TRBV10-3 and TRBJ1-1; 8 positions agree with TRBD1. Germline CDR1 reads ENHRY; CDR2 reads SYGVKD. The V segment lost 7 bases and the J segment 7 bases; nucleotides outside the gene matches: 8. This CDR3 comprises 13 residues. The CDR3 DNA reads TGTGCCATCAAGTTGGACAGGGAACTTGAAGCTTTCTTT. Its translation is CAIKLDRELEAFF.

This clonotype was observed many times. The rearrangement uses TRBV29-1 and TRBJ2-1; D may correspond to TRBD1 or TRBD2 (5 bases each). The V end was cut by 4 bases, the J end by 10 bases, with 32 bases between. The CDR3 runs 18 residues. The germline CDR1 and CDR2 sequences are SQVTM and ANQGSEA. The CDR3: CSVVPRPPGWAGRHEQFF. CDR3 bases: TGCAGCGTTGTCCCCCGGCCACCGGGTTGGGCAGGGAGACACGAGCAGTTCTTC.

The rearrangement joins TRBV7-2 to TRBJ2-1; D not resolved. Trimming took 1 base from V and 3 from J, leaving 7 bases between them. This CDR3 spans 14 amino acids. The germline CDR1 and CDR2 sequences are SGHTA and FQGNSA. Here the CDR3 DNA reads TGTGCCAGCAGCTTAGACCCGGGCTACAATGAGCAGTTCTTC. This gives the protein CASSLDPGYNEQFF.

The chain links TRBV11-2 to TRBJ1-1; 7 bases match TRBD1. Trimming cost V 1 base and J 0 bases; bases outside gene matches: 8. This CDR3 is 17 amino acids long. Looked up from germline, CDR1 is SGHAT and CDR2 is FQNNGV. The CDR3 region has the DNA TGTGCCAGCAGCTTAGGTGGGGACAGAAGGATGAACACTGAAGCTTTCTTT. Protein sequence: CASSLGGDRRMNTEAFF.

The rearrangement links TRBV30 to TRBJ1-6; possible D gene TRBD1, 6 bases. This CDR3 region has 15 residues. CDR1 is GTSNPN and CDR2 is SVGIG in the germline V gene (reference sequence). Trimming pared 0 bases from V and 7 bases from J, leaving 13 bases between. The CDR3 loop is CAWSVLGQQNSPLHF. CDR3 DNA: TGTGCCTGGAGTGTACTAGGACAGCAAAATTCACCCCTCCACTTT. Together with reference TRBV30 and TRBJ1-6, the CDR3 gives the full variable domain: SQTIHQWPATLVQPVGSPLSLECTVEGTSNPNLYWYRQAAGRGLQLLFYSVGIGQISSEVPQNLSASRPQDRQFILSSKKLLLSDSGFYLCAWSVLGQQNSPLHFGNGTRLTVT.

The gene calls are TRBV20-1 and TRBJ2-3; TRBD2 matches at 10 bases. This CDR3 is 14 amino acids long. From germline, CDR1 is DFQATT and CDR2 SNEGSKA (reference sequence). J gave up 5 bases and V 4 bases, and 6 bases lay outside the gene matches. The CDR3 protein is CSAKSGRAIDTQYF. The CDR3 bases are TGCAGTGCTAAAAGCGGGAGGGCGATAGATACGCAGTATTTT.